The clone carrying this T cell receptor beta chain appeared many times. Via MiXCR, TCRdb re-called the RT-PCR reads, giving one row per CDR3 protein. The table shows 650,000 to 800,000 distinct CDR3 sequences, with 14% occurring only once. Germline lookup yields CDR1 SQVTM and CDR2 ANQGSEA. Trimming removed 4 bases from V and 4 bases from J, with 10 bases in between. This CDR3 contains 12 residues. The sequenced sample was memory CD4+ T cells from blood. The sequence derives from a female donor in good health, serving as a healthy control. V is TRBV29-1 and J is TRBJ1-2; no definite D call. The CDR3 DNA reads as TGCAGCGTTGTTGGTCGCTCCTATGGCTACACCTTC. Its protein product is CSVVGRSYGYTF. Based on the CDR3 plus reference TRBV29-1 and TRBJ1-2, the full variable domain is SAVISQKPSRDICQRGTSLTIQCQVDSQVTMMFWYRQQPGQSLTLIATANQGSEATYESGFVIDKFPISRPNLTFSTLTVSNMSPEDSSIYLCSVVGRSYGYTFGSGTRLTVV.